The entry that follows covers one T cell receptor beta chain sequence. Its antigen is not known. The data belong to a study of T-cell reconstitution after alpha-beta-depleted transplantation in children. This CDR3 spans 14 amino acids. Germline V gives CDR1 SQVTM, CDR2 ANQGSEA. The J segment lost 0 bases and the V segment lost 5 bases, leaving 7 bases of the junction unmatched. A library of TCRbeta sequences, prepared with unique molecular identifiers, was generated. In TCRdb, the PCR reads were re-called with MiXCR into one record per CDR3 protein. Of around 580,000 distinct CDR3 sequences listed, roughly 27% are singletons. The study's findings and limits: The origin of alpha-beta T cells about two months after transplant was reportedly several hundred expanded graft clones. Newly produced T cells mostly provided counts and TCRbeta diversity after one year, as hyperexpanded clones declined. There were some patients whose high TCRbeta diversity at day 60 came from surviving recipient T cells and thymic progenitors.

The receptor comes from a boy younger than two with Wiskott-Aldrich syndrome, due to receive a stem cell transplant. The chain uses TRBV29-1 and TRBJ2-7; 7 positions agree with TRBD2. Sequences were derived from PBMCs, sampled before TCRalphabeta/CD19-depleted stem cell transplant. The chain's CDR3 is CSVSSSGLSYEQYF. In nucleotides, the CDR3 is TGCAGCGTTTCATCTAGCGGCCTCTCCTACGAGCAGTACTTC.